The TCR beta chain under discussion was sequenced for a study of response to subunit inactivated influenza vaccine. Trimming cost V 4 bases and J 7 bases, with 8 bases left between them. This CDR3 comprises 12 residues. This clonotype has ten or more counts. Its matching antigen is unknown. Study-wide findings and caveats: Only a handful of new T cells, the authors suggested, are recruited with each seasonal influenza vaccination.

Using its own MiXCR run on the RT-PCR reads, TCRdb lists one record per CDR3 protein. The sample lists some 480,000 distinct CDR3 sequences, 11% occurring once. V is TRBV12-3 or TRBV12-4 and J is TRBJ2-1; TRBD1 is a possible D gene (6 bases). The sequence derives from a man aged 45-60 years who received an inactivated influenza vaccine. The starting material was PBMCs from blood, obtained about 6 weeks after vaccination. CDR3 nucleotides: TGTGCCAGCAGTTCCACAGGGAATGAGCAGTTCTTC. Protein sequence: CASSSTGNEQFF.